This T cell receptor beta chain stems from a study of shared clonotypes between healthy human individuals. The CDR3 is made up of 12 amino acids. Germline CDR1 MDHEN, CDR2 SYDVKM. Trimming stripped 5 bases from V and 3 bases from J, with 7 bases between. Healthy HIV-negative adults with no recent acute infections or vaccinations were recruited as donors. With regard to this clone: The same CDR3 is also encoded by other DNA sequences in this sample.

The protocol was immunoSEQ multiplex PCR, while the TCRdb copy is restricted to in-frame clones and leaves out a portion. The table lists about a million clones, roughly 80% of them singletons. The sequence came from a man between 18 and 29 years old in good health. Some clones in this sample may be carry-over from other donors' samples. The V call is TRBV28, the J call TRBJ1-2; D unclear. Specimen: memory CD4+ T cells from PBMCs. Subset reported: CD45RA-negative fraction. The CDR3 reads CASSPGDYGYTF. The CDR3 DNA is TGTGCCAGCAGTCCCGGGGACTATGGCTACACCTTC.